Given below is one T cell receptor beta chain in context. Its antigen is as yet unknown. Primers: 60 Vbeta forward and 13 Jbeta reverse. Repertoires were generated with immunoSEQ multiplex PCR, while TCRdb's copy carries only in-frame clones and drops some. The sample shows under 150,000 clones, about four fifths of them seen only once. These data originate in a study of cytomegalovirus exposure and HLA in healthy donors. The CDR3 is 17 amino acids. Germline V gene sequence: CDR1 SQVTM, CDR2 ANQGSEA. The junction had 10 bases not matched to a gene; V was cut back by 0 bases and J by 4 bases. Whole-study findings and limits: The study found most TCR sequences rare, yet found some public TCRs in many donors. It was shown in a later analysis that HLA-associated TCR beta chains were more clonally expanded than other, equally common chains. Presence/absence analysis assumed near-uniform sequencing depth across donors.

The TCR originated in a woman aged 40 to 50 in good health and CMV-seropositive. The V and J genes are TRBV29-1 and TRBJ2-1, with 9 bases aligning to TRBD1. The sequenced sample consisted of PBMCs. The CDR3 coding sequence is TGCAGCGTTGAAGACAAACAGGGGGCGCTTTCTTACAATGAGCAGTTCTTC. Protein product: CSVEDKQGALSYNEQFF.